Listed below are T cell receptor beta chains from one sample, sequenced in a study of CD8+ T cells in alopecia areata. The assay was immunoSEQ multiplex PCR, and TCRdb's table has in-frame clones only and misses some. This sample carries about 200,000 clones, over 55% of them seen once, and the ten largest clones take just over 1%. The sequencing used CD4+ T cells sorted from blood, collected at week 24, from a patient treated with tofacitinib. These TCRs come from a human donor with alopecia areata. Both conserved end residues are part of each CDR3. The D gene is left open where the match is weak. Not all rows give a size; the values are once, few, many and, for expanded clones, a class.

abundance	j_gene	d_gene	v_gene	CDR3nt	CDR3aa
.	TRBJ2-5	.	TRBV30	TGTGCCTGGAGTCCCGGCGGGCCAAACGGCCAAGAGACCCAGTACTTC	CAWSPGGPNGQETQYF
once	TRBJ2-4	.	TRBV15	TGTGCCACCGGCAGGCTCGATCTAGCCAAAAACATTCAGTACTTC	CATGRLDLAKNIQYF
few	TRBJ2-7	.	TRBV7-2	TGTGCCAGCAGTTCGGAGCACGAGCAGTACTTC	CASSSEHEQYF
.	TRBJ1-4	.	TRBV29-1	TGCAGCTTTCGGTACTCAGAAAAACTGTTTTTT	CSFRYSEKLFF
.	TRBJ2-7	TRBD1	TRBV30	TGTGCCTGGAGTGCCCTCGGGACAGGATCCTCCTACGAGCAGTACTTC	CAWSALGTGSSYEQYF
.	TRBJ1-2	.	TRBV2	TGTGCCAGCAGTGAGGGGTATGGCTACACCTTC	CASSEGYGYTF
once	TRBJ2-7	TRBD1	TRBV6-6	TGTGCCAGCTGTCCAGTGGGACAGGGAGTCCACGAGCAGTACTTC	CASCPVGQGVHEQYF
.	TRBJ1-1	.	TRBV5-1	TGCGCCAGCAGCTTGGAAACCACTGAAGCTTTCTTT	CASSLETTEAFF
.	TRBJ2-7	.	TRBV4-3	TGCGCCAGCAGCCAAGATGAGACTTACGAGCAGTACTTC	CASSQDETYEQYF
.	TRBJ1-1	TRBD1	TRBV11-2	TGTGCCAGCAGCTCCGGGACAGGACCCTCCTCCGAAGCTTTCTTT	CASSSGTGPSSEAFF
once	TRBJ1-4	.	TRBV29-1	TGCAGCGGTGGGAGGGGAACTAATGAAAAACTGTTTTTT	CSGGRGTNEKLFF
few	TRBJ1-1	TRBD1	TRBV29-1	TGCAGCGCTTCGACAGGGGGCAACACTGAAGCTTTCTTT	CSASTGGNTEAFF
.	TRBJ2-7	TRBD1	TRBV4-3	TGCGCCAGCAGCCCGGGCAACCGGGACAGAGTCTACGAGCAGTACTTC	CASSPGNRDRVYEQYF
.	TRBJ1-1	.	TRBV14	TGTGCCAGCAGCCAAGAACCAGGGGTGTTGCTGAACACTGAAGCTTTCTTT	CASSQEPGVLLNTEAFF
once	TRBJ1-5	.	TRBV2	TGTGCCAGCAGTATTCGTACAGGGAGCAATCAGCCCCAGCATTTT	CASSIRTGSNQPQHF
.	TRBJ1-1	.	TRBV18	TGTGCCAGCTCACCACCCACCCTGGGTCACACTGAAGCTTTCTTT	CASSPPTLGHTEAFF
.	TRBJ1-2	.	TRBV4-3	TGCGCCAGCAGCCAAGAAGCGGCCAGCCGGGGCTACACCTTC	CASSQEAASRGYTF
.	TRBJ2-4	.	TRBV14	TGTGCCAGCAGCCCCCGACTGGAGTGGGCCAAAAACATTCAGTACTTC	CASSPRLEWAKNIQYF
.	TRBJ2-1	.	TRBV5-6	TGTGCCAGCAGCTCGGACCAGTACAATGAGCAGTTCTTC	CASSSDQYNEQFF
.	TRBJ1-2	.	TRBV9	TGTGCCAGCAGCGTAGAGAAGTCGGGATACGATGGCTACACCTTC	CASSVEKSGYDGYTF